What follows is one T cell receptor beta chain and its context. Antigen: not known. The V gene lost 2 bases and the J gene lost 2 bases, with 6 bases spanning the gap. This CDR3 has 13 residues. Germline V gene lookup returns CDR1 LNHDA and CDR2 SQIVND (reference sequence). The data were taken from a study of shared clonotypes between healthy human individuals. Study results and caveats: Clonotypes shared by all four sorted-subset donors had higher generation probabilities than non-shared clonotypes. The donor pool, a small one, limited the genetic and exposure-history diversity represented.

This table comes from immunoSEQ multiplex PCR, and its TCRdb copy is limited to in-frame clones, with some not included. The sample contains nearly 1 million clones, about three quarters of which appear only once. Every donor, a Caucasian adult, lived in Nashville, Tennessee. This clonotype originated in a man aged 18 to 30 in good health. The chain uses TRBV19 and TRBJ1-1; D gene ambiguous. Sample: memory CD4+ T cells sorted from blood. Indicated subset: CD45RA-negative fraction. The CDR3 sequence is CASSISENTEAFF. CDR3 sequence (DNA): TGTGCCAGTAGTATATCTGAAAACACTGAAGCTTTCTTT.